This TCR beta chain is from a study of shared clonotypes between healthy human individuals. The CDR3 contains 14 residues. V gave up 3 bases and J gave up 1 base; unmatched junction bases: 1. The germline V gene encodes CDR1 KGHSH and CDR2 LQKENI. This clone appeared a few times. Other DNA sequences in this specimen translate into the identical CDR3. The data were produced by immunoSEQ multiplex PCR, yet TCRdb's version contains in-frame clones alone and is incomplete. The sample comprises over 2 million clones, 85% to 95% of which are singletons, and 0.3% to 0.4% rests with the top ten. Sequencing was done on a sample of naive CD4+ T cells from PBMCs. Subset here: CD45RA+ positively selected. This receptor was obtained from a man between 18 and 35 years old in good health. Some clones in this sample may be carry-over from other donors' samples. The chain uses TRBV18 and TRBJ1-1; 8 bases fit TRBD1. CDR3 in DNA: TGTGCCAGCTCACCTGGGACAGGGAACACTGAAGCTTTCTTT. This translates into CASSPGTGNTEAFF.